This T cell receptor (beta chain) derives from a study of cytomegalovirus exposure and HLA in healthy donors. The study's findings and limits: Immune exposure was documented only through CMV serostatus. DRB1 had the most TCR associations and HLA-C the fewest, a later analysis found, with rates varying by HLA locus. Investigators reported 150 to 200 TCR beta chains as tied to cytomegalovirus.

The CDR3 runs to 13 residues. Deletions cut 4 bases from V and 6 bases from J, with 14 bases between. Germline assignment: CDR1 SQVTM and CDR2 ANQGSEA. Use of 60 Vbeta and 13 Jbeta primers characterized the PCR. How the authors handled the data: A later analysis tallied 75 million to 80 million unique TCR beta chains, approximately 10 million of them shared. Assay: immunoSEQ multiplex PCR; the TCRdb copy retains only in-frame clones and omits some. The D gene and trimming were derived from the DNA, and the V and J assignments and clone size from that table. The data contain approximately 130,000 clones, roughly 80% of them singletons. Concerning this clone itself: Its specificity is not known.

The source of this sequence is a woman aged 45-60 years in good health and CMV-seropositive. The chain uses TRBV29-1 and TRBJ2-3; D not resolved. The material sequenced was PBMCs. CDR3 DNA sequence: TGCAGCGTTGGCCAGAATCTTCACGATACGCAGTATTTT. This encodes CSVGQNLHDTQYF.